This entry features one T cell receptor (beta chain) sequence. The data originate from a study of blood T cell repertoires in COVID-19. Study-level background: Acute and convalescent COVID-19 samples came from the United States, Italy and Spain.

V shed 0 bases and J shed 3 bases, with 18 bases lying between them. The germline CDR1 and CDR2 sequences are SGDLS and YYNGEE. This CDR3 spans 17 amino acids. Original analysis: Estimation of nucleated cell counts relied on the amplification of reference gene primers. The table came from immunoSEQ multiplex PCR; TCRdb's copy has only in-frame clones and leaves some out. That table furnishes V, J and clone size, whereas the DNA furnished D and trimming. Found here are approximately 210,000 clones, 70% to 90% of them singletons; the top ten hold roughly 1.5%. Sequencing was done on a sample of peripheral blood. The chain couples TRBV9 to TRBJ1-1; no definite D call. This sequence originates from a young man with active or convalescent COVID-19. Here the CDR3 reads CASSVGLRELRDTEAFF. In nucleotides, the CDR3 is TGTGCCAGCAGCGTAGGGCTCCGGGAGTTGAGGGACACTGAAGCTTTCTTT.